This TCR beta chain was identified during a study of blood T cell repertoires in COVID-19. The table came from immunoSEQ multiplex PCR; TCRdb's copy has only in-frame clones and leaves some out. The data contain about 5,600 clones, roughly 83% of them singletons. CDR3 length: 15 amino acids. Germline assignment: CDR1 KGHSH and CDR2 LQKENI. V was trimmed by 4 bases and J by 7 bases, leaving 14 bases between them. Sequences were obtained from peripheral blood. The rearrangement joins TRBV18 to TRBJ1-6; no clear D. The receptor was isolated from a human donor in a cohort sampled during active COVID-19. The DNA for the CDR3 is TGTGCCAGCTCACAGAACGACGGGATAAATTCACCCCTCCACTTT. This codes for CASSQNDGINSPLHF.